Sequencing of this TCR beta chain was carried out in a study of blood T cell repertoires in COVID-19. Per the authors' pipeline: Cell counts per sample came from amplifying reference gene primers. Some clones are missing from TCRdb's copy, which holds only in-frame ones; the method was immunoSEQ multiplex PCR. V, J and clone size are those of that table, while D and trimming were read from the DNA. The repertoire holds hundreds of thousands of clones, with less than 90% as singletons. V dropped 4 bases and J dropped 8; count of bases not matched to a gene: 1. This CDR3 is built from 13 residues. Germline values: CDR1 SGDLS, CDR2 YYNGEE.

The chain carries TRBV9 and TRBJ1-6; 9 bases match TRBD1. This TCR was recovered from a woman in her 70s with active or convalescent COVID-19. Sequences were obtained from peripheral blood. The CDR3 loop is CASSRDRDSPLHF. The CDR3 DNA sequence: TGTGCCAGCAGCCGGGACAGGGATTCACCCCTCCACTTT.